The rows below give T cell receptor beta chains drawn from one sample of a study of blood T cell repertoires in COVID-19. This table comes from immunoSEQ multiplex PCR, and its TCRdb copy is limited to in-frame clones, with some not included. The data contain 120,000 or so clones, 74% of them seen just once; the ten biggest clones take up around 5.9%. Sequencing was performed on peripheral blood. These receptor sequences come from a man aged 55 to 70 with acute or convalescent COVID-19. Both conserved end residues are trimmed from each CDR3. The order of the fields is J gene, V gene, CDR3 protein.

J gene: TRBJ2-5
V gene: TRBV24-1
CDR3 protein: ATSGVGRGLETQY

J gene: TRBJ1-2
V gene: TRBV20-1
CDR3 protein: SASSGNYGYT

J gene: TRBJ1-2
V gene: TRBV6-6
CDR3 protein: ASRNTGYGYT

J gene: TRBJ2-2
V gene: TRBV9
CDR3 protein: ASSVSKAETNTGELF

J gene: TRBJ2-1
V gene: TRBV5-1
CDR3 protein: ASSQAGDEQF

J gene: TRBJ1-5
V gene: TRBV24-1
CDR3 protein: ATQFDSNQPQH

J gene: TRBJ1-4
V gene: TRBV12-5
CDR3 protein: ASGSNPYLALKLF

J gene: TRBJ2-7
V gene: TRBV6-5
CDR3 protein: ASGRGGESEQY

J gene: TRBJ1-2
V gene: TRBV11-1
CDR3 protein: ASSLALDRGKVGYT

J gene: TRBJ2-3
V gene: TRBV20-1
CDR3 protein: SASKTGSTDTQY

J gene: TRBJ2-7
V gene: TRBV19
CDR3 protein: ASGSEGAGYYEQY

J gene: TRBJ1-2
V gene: TRBV12-3/TRBV12-4
CDR3 protein: ASRPNPAGGYT

J gene: TRBJ1-3
V gene: TRBV19
CDR3 protein: ASSSSSTRNTIY

J gene: TRBJ2-7
V gene: TRBV6-5
CDR3 protein: ASTQEGGARREQY

J gene: TRBJ1-1
V gene: TRBV5-1
CDR3 protein: ASSLANPGVNTEAF

J gene: TRBJ1-3
V gene: TRBV19
CDR3 protein: ASSSTTRGSVRHTIY

J gene: TRBJ1-3
V gene: TRBV14
CDR3 protein: ASSPGHSGNTIY

J gene: TRBJ2-3
V gene: TRBV7-8
CDR3 protein: ASSFPSSGQGFKDTQY

J gene: TRBJ2-5
V gene: TRBV3-1/TRBV3-2
CDR3 protein: ASSHSQRGKETQY

J gene: TRBJ1-2
V gene: TRBV24-1
CDR3 protein: ATSGTGTYGYT

J gene: TRBJ2-1
V gene: TRBV29-1
CDR3 protein: SVTADRGTYNEQF

J gene: TRBJ2-5
V gene: TRBV7-2
CDR3 protein: ASSLGQIPGETQY

J gene: TRBJ2-1
V gene: TRBV24-1
CDR3 protein: ATMSSGSTSYNEQF

J gene: TRBJ2-3
V gene: TRBV9
CDR3 protein: ASSVGRAGGRLDTDTQY

J gene: TRBJ1-1
V gene: TRBV6-1
CDR3 protein: ASSEVERGRVGNTEAF

J gene: TRBJ1-1
V gene: TRBV7-3
CDR3 protein: ASGGAYTEAF

J gene: TRBJ1-2
V gene: TRBV6-1
CDR3 protein: ASSEAQGARGDYT

J gene: TRBJ2-5
V gene: TRBV27
CDR3 protein: ASSLQVRPAGIQETQY

J gene: TRBJ1-1
V gene: TRBV6-1
CDR3 protein: ASSEHTGTEAF

J gene: TRBJ2-1
V gene: TRBV5-1
CDR3 protein: ASSLVHFNEQF

J gene: TRBJ1-1
V gene: TRBV30
CDR3 protein: AWSWDRVSTEAF

J gene: TRBJ1-5
V gene: TRBV10-3
CDR3 protein: AISPTGGGNQPQH

J gene: TRBJ2-2
V gene: TRBV12-5
CDR3 protein: ASGLDRLWTGNTGELF

J gene: TRBJ2-3
V gene: TRBV9
CDR3 protein: ASSVSTSGRVRDTQY

J gene: TRBJ2-2
V gene: TRBV27
CDR3 protein: ASTSLAGGTGELF

J gene: TRBJ1-2
V gene: TRBV6-5
CDR3 protein: ASGGVVALYGYT

J gene: TRBJ2-1
V gene: TRBV15
CDR3 protein: ATSGIAGGLYNEQF

J gene: TRBJ2-2
V gene: TRBV2
CDR3 protein: ASSSVAGAYSTTGELF

J gene: TRBJ2-3
V gene: TRBV5-1
CDR3 protein: ASSPPAGVNTDTQY

J gene: TRBJ1-3
V gene: TRBV5-6
CDR3 protein: ASSLVGHSSGNTIY

J gene: TRBJ1-2
V gene: TRBV11-2
CDR3 protein: ASSLGRGEANYGYT

J gene: TRBJ2-1
V gene: TRBV9
CDR3 protein: ASSPRGRSDEQF

J gene: TRBJ1-5
V gene: TRBV6-5
CDR3 protein: ASSYSVWGAQH

J gene: TRBJ2-1
V gene: TRBV7-8
CDR3 protein: ASSPARGEYNEQF

J gene: TRBJ2-3
V gene: TRBV20-1
CDR3 protein: SASGWREPTDTQY

J gene: TRBJ1-4
V gene: TRBV4-2
CDR3 protein: ASSPRQGNVEKLF

J gene: TRBJ2-1
V gene: TRBV6-4
CDR3 protein: ASSDFSGGADEQF